Each of the 27 T cell receptor beta chains below was sequenced from the same sample in a study of T cells after yellow fever vaccination. One entry per CDR3 protein, called by TCRdb with MiXCR from the 5' RACE reads. The sample has approximately 510,000 distinct CDR3 sequences; around a fifth are singletons. Source: PBMCs, taken approximately 22 days after the first yellow fever vaccination. These receptors were obtained from a man younger than 35 who received the YFV17D yellow fever vaccine.

The chain carries TRBV20-1 and TRBJ2-3, with D uncertain. V was clipped by 3 bases and J by 5 bases, with 9 bases between them. The length of the CDR3 is 12 residues. Germline V CDR1 and CDR2: DFQATT, SNEGSKA (reference sequence). CDR3 DNA: TGCAGTGCTAGCCTTAATGGAGATACGCAGTATTTT. Amino acids: CSASLNGDTQYF.

This rearrangement joins TRBV5-1 to TRBJ1-2; D unresolved. The germline V gene has CDR1 SGHRS and CDR2 YFSETQ. This CDR3 is 14 amino acids long. V was trimmed by 3 bases and J by 8 bases, leaving 17 bases between them. CDR3 sequence (DNA): TGCGCCAGCAGCTCGGTAAACATCCCCGGGGGCTACACCTTC. It encodes CASSSVNIPGGYTF.

The chain couples TRBV4-2 to TRBJ2-3; 11 nucleotides agree with TRBD2. V lost 3 bases, J lost 4 bases, and 12 bases stayed unmatched. The CDR3 length is 18 residues. Germline CDR1 and CDR2: LGHNA and YNFKEQ. CDR3 region: CASSQGLASGGFADTQYF. The CDR3 DNA sequence: TGTGCCAGCAGCCAGGGGCTCGCTAGCGGGGGGTTTGCAGATACGCAGTATTTT.

The gene calls are TRBV4-1 and TRBJ2-7; D unclear. Germline V CDR1 and CDR2: MGHRA, YSYEKL. The CDR3 loop spans 13 amino acids. Trimming pared 2 bases from V and 2 bases from J, leaving 7 bases between. In nucleotides, the CDR3 is TGCGCCAGCAGCCAAACTGGGACCTACGAGCAGTACTTC. The encoded protein is CASSQTGTYEQYF.

This clonotype was seen a few times. V and J are TRBV6-2 or TRBV6-3 and TRBJ1-5; TRBD1 might be the D (5 bases). V lost 1 base and J 11 bases, leaving 18 bases between the germline ends. Germline-derived CDR1 and CDR2 are MNHEY and SVGEGT. CDR3 size: 15 residues. This CDR3 is CASSYWGRSAPAQHF. DNA of the CDR3: TGTGCCAGCAGTTACTGGGGCAGGTCAGCCCCGGCCCAGCATTTT.

The gene calls are TRBV6-5 and TRBJ1-1; D unclear. In germline, CDR1 is MNHEY, CDR2 SVGAGI. Trimming stripped 1 base from V and 1 base from J, with 10 bases between. This CDR3 region has 15 residues. Here the CDR3 DNA reads TGTGCCAGCAGTTACTTCCAAGGACCGAACACTGAAGCTTTCTTT. Its translation is CASSYFQGPNTEAFF.

The chain is built from TRBV5-5 and TRBJ1-5; D gene uncertain. Germline assignment: CDR1 SGHKS and CDR2 YYEKEE (reference sequence). Between the trimmed V and J ends, which lost 2 bases and 3 bases, there was a span of 12 bases. The CDR3 contains 15 residues. The CDR3 DNA is TGTGCCAGCAGCTTACAGCCTCGGGTCAATCAGCCCCAGCATTTT. Its protein product is CASSLQPRVNQPQHF. The full variable domain, completed using reference TRBV5-5 and TRBJ1-5, is DAGVTQSPTHLIKTRGQQVTLRCSPISGHKSVSWYQQVLGQGPQFIFQYYEKEERGRGNFPDRFSARQFPNYSSELNVNALLLGDSALYLCASSLQPRVNQPQHFGDGTRLSIL.

This clonotype was picked up a small number of times. J is TRBJ1-2 and V is TRBV12-5; D unclear. The CDR3 totals 13 residues. With 2 bases removed from V and 9 bases from J, the gap between germline ends came to 13 bases. Germline CDR1 and CDR2: LGHNT and FRNRAP. CDR3: CASGLQPPGRYTF. The CDR3 nucleotides are TGTGCTAGTGGTTTGCAACCGCCTGGGCGCTACACCTTC.

The rearrangement joins TRBV6-1 to TRBJ2-6; D is possibly TRBD1 (5 bases). Deletions cut 7 bases from V and 4 bases from J, with 11 bases between. CDR1 and CDR2 from the germline V gene are MNHNS and SASEGT. CDR3 length: 14 residues. The CDR3 protein is CASIGVRGANVLTF. The CDR3 nucleotides read TGTGCCAGCATAGGGGTGAGGGGGGCCAACGTCCTGACTTTC.

The gene calls are TRBV6-6 and TRBJ1-5; weak D call: TRBD1 (5 bases). CDR1 and CDR2 from the germline V gene are MNHNY and SVGAGI (reference sequence). Trimming removed 4 bases from V and 4 bases from J, with 8 bases in between. The CDR3 spans 13 residues. The CDR3 here is CASSFPGNQPQHF. The CDR3 DNA is TGTGCCAGCAGTTTCCCAGGGAATCAGCCCCAGCATTTT.

This clonotype was found a few times. The chain couples TRBV6-2 or TRBV6-3 to TRBJ1-3; D gene ambiguous. The germline CDR1 and CDR2 sequences are MNHEY and SVGEGT. V was cut by 2 bases and J by 3 bases, with 2 bases left in between. The CDR3 extends over 12 amino acids. The CDR3 reads CASSYVGNTIYF. The CDR3 DNA sequence: TGTGCCAGCAGTTACGTTGGAAACACCATATATTTT.

This clonotype turned up a few times. This rearrangement joins TRBV7-8 to TRBJ2-3; 9 nucleotides align to TRBD2. The CDR3 covers 17 residues. V lost 4 bases to trimming and J lost 6 bases; unmatched junction nucleotides: 14. Germline V gene lookup returns CDR1 SGHVS and CDR2 FQNEAQ. The DNA for the CDR3 is TGTGCCAGCAGCTCCTCGGGCCTAGCGGGGAGTAGGGATACGCAGTATTTT. Translating it yields CASSSSGLAGSRDTQYF.

The chain joins TRBV7-8 to TRBJ2-3; D is perhaps TRBD1 (6 bases). The germline V gene encodes CDR1 SGHVS and CDR2 FQNEAQ. The CDR3 consists of 13 residues. V lost 3 bases to trimming and J lost 4 bases, with 8 bases between them. The CDR3 region is CASSFKGADTQYF. The CDR3 DNA reads as TGTGCCAGCAGCTTCAAGGGGGCAGATACGCAGTATTTT. The full variable domain, completed using reference TRBV7-8 and TRBJ2-3, is GAGVSQSPRYKVAKRGQDVALRCDPISGHVSLFWYQQALGQGPEFLTYFQNEAQLDKSGLPSDRFFAERPEGSVSTLKIQRTQQEDSAVYLCASSFKGADTQYFGPGTRLTVL.

The chain has TRBV18 and TRBJ1-4; 8 bases line up with TRBD1. V shed 5 bases and J 2 bases; nucleotides not matched to a gene: 4. This CDR3 contains 15 residues. Germline CDR1 and CDR2: KGHSH and LQKENI. The DNA for the CDR3 is TGTGCCAGCTCAGAAGGACAGGGTACTAATGAAAAACTGTTTTTT. Protein: CASSEGQGTNEKLFF.

This chain links TRBV7-2 with TRBJ1-6; TRBD1 is a possible D gene (5 bases). CDR1 and CDR2 (germline): SGHTA, FQGNSA. The CDR3 sequence is 14 residues long. V lost 9 bases and J lost 7, with 16 bases in between. As DNA, the CDR3 is TGTGCCAGTACATACGGGGGGGGAAATTCACCCCTCCACTTT. Translated, it gives CASTYGGGNSPLHF.

This clonotype has more than one count but fewer than ten. V usage is TRBV27 and J usage is TRBJ2-5; a weak D match, TRBD2 (5 bases). V gave up 4 bases and J gave up 4 bases, with 13 bases separating them. CDR1 is MNHEY and CDR2 is SMNVEV in the germline V gene (reference sequence). This CDR3 spans 14 amino acids. The chain's CDR3 is CASSSAGNSETQYF. CDR3 sequence (DNA): TGTGCCAGCAGTTCAGCCGGGAATTCAGAGACCCAGTACTTC.

The chain is built from TRBV7-2 and TRBJ1-2, with D maybe TRBD1 (6 bases). Trimming left V 4 bases short and J 4 bases short, with 13 bases between. The CDR3 contains 14 residues. Germline V gene lookup returns CDR1 SGHTA and CDR2 FQGNSA. The CDR3 bases are TGTGCCAGCAGCTCGAGGGGGGGGACCTATGGCTACACCTTC. Amino acids: CASSSRGGTYGYTF.

The chain couples TRBV20-1 to TRBJ2-5, with 9 bases identical to TRBD2. V lost 6 bases to trimming and J lost 1 base; unmatched junction nucleotides: 15. Germline lookup yields CDR1 DFQATT and CDR2 SNEGSKA (reference sequence). The CDR3 is 17 amino acids. This chain's CDR3 is CSATTVAGASPQETQYF. CDR3 nucleotides: TGCAGTGCCACCACGGTAGCGGGGGCGTCTCCCCAAGAGACCCAGTACTTC.

This chain links TRBV18 with TRBJ2-5, with 8 bases aligning to TRBD1. Unmatched junction bases numbered 7, after V lost 3 bases and J lost 1 base. The germline CDR1 and CDR2 sequences are KGHSH and LQKENI. The CDR3 spans 16 residues. CDR3 loop: CASSPQGANPQETQYF. The CDR3 bases are TGTGCCAGCTCACCTCAGGGGGCAAACCCCCAAGAGACCCAGTACTTC.

This clonotype showed up just a few times. V usage is TRBV6-6 and J usage is TRBJ1-4; 8 bases line up with TRBD1. Losses at the gene ends were 6 bases for V and 7 bases for J; bases not matched to a gene: 4. The CDR3 has 13 residues. Germline-derived CDR1 and CDR2 are MNHNY and SVGAGI (reference sequence). CDR3 DNA sequence: TGTGCCAGCAGGTCTACAGGGGGTGAAAAACTGTTTTTT. This encodes CASRSTGGEKLFF.

The chain links TRBV5-5 to TRBJ1-4; 8 bases agree with TRBD1. The CDR3 is 16 amino acids. V lost 4 bases to trimming and J lost 3 bases; unmatched junction nucleotides: 8. CDR1 is SGHKS and CDR2 is YYEKEE in the germline V gene (reference sequence). CDR3 sequence (DNA): TGTGCCAGCAGCCGCGGACAGGGAGGGCCTAATGAAAAACTGTTTTTT. Protein: CASSRGQGGPNEKLFF.

The chain employs TRBV4-1 and TRBJ1-2; D gene uncertain. The CDR3 is 15 residues long. Per the germline V gene, CDR1 is MGHRA and CDR2 is YSYEKL. Deletions cut 2 bases from V and 0 bases from J, with 10 bases between. CDR3 nucleotides: TGCGCCAGCAGCCAATTGGGTGGAGCTAACTATGGCTACACCTTC. Translated: CASSQLGGANYGYTF.

This clonotype was observed a few times. The chain is built from TRBV20-1 and TRBJ2-3, with a tentative D call TRBD2 (7 bases). V was trimmed by 5 bases and J by 5 bases, leaving 14 bases between them. The CDR3 loop spans 13 amino acids. Germline CDR1 and CDR2: DFQATT and SNEGSKA (reference sequence). The CDR3 bases are TGCAGTGCTTGGAGGGGGGGTGGAGATACGCAGTATTTT. This encodes CSAWRGGGDTQYF.

J is TRBJ2-5 and V is TRBV5-4; 7 bases line up with TRBD1. With 3 bases clipped from V and 2 bases from J, the junction kept 4 bases outside the gene matches. The CDR3 consists of 14 residues. CDR1 and CDR2 (germline): SGHNT, YYREEE (reference sequence). In DNA form, the CDR3 reads TGTGCCAGCAGCTGGGGACAGAAACAAGAGACCCAGTACTTC. Amino acids: CASSWGQKQETQYF.

The gene calls are TRBV9 and TRBJ2-2; the D is unclear. This CDR3 comprises 15 residues. The ends were cut back, 4 bases at V and 1 base at J, with 11 bases in the middle. Germline-derived CDR1 and CDR2 are SGDLS and YYNGEE. The CDR3 DNA is TGTGCCAGCAGCCCCACAGTAATGAACACCGGGGAGCTGTTTTTT. It codes for CASSPTVMNTGELFF.

This clonotype showed up just a few times. The chain recombines TRBV15 with TRBJ1-1, with D maybe TRBD1 (5 bases). The length of the CDR3 is 13 residues. The V end was cut by 5 bases, the J end by 3 bases, with 10 bases between. Germline lookup yields CDR1 LNHNV and CDR2 YYDKDF (reference sequence). CDR3 sequence reads: CATSGDGDTEAFF. The CDR3 nucleotides are TGTGCCACCAGCGGGGACGGGGACACTGAAGCTTTCTTT.

The rearrangement uses TRBV28 and TRBJ2-7; tentative D call: TRBD2 (6 bases). CDR3 length: 14 amino acids. CDR1 is MDHEN and CDR2 is SYDVKM in the germline V gene. Trimming stripped 5 bases from V and 6 bases from J, with 17 bases between. The CDR3 region has the DNA TGTGCCAGCAGTCCCCTAGGCCGGGGGTCCGAGCAGTACGTC. It codes for CASSPLGRGSEQYV.